A single sample is the source of the 26 T cell receptor beta chains below, sequenced in a study of memory CD4+ T cells and cytomegalovirus serostatus. The sort gate was single viable CD3+CD4+CD8-CD45RO+ cells for memory CD4+ T cells. Generated by immunoSEQ multiplex PCR, the TCRdb table keeps only in-frame clones and is missing some. The data hold some 60,000 clones, with over 65% observed a single time. Sequencing was done on a sample of memory CD4+ T cells from blood. These receptors were obtained from an adult in good health and CMV-seropositive.

This clone was observed a single time. V usage is TRBV29-1 and J usage is TRBJ1-1; D not certain. This CDR3 has 13 amino acids. V was cut by 2 bases and J by 1 base, with 8 bases left in between. Germline CDR1 reads SQVTM; CDR2 reads ANQGSEA. This CDR3 is CSVERRANTEAFF. Here the CDR3 DNA reads TGCAGCGTTGAACGGAGGGCGAACACTGAAGCTTTCTTT.

The rearrangement links TRBV6-1 to TRBJ2-6, with no clear D. There are 14 residues in the CDR3. CDR1 is MNHNS, CDR2 SASEGT, per germline. Trimming stripped 6 bases from V and 1 base from J, with 7 bases between. CDR3 DNA: TGTGCCAGCAGCGCCAGTTCTGGGGCCAACGTCCTGACTTTC. This gives the protein CASSASSGANVLTF.

In its sample, this clone was seen once. The chain's CDR3 is CAISVQGETGELFF. Here the CDR3 DNA reads TGTGCCATCAGTGTACAGGGAGAGACCGGGGAGCTGTTTTTT. The rearrangement joins TRBV10-3 to TRBJ2-2; TRBD1 is a possible D gene (6 bases). Germline V lookup: CDR1 ENHRY, CDR2 SYGVKD. The CDR3 has 14 residues. V shed 4 bases and J shed 5 bases, with 11 bases lying between them.

The rearrangement uses TRBV6-7 and TRBJ2-1; no firm D call. TRBV6-7 is reported as an ORF; its role is uncertain. The CDR3 has 17 residues. V lost 2 bases, J lost 3 bases, and 17 bases lay in between. The CDR3 nucleotides are TGTGCCAGCAGTTACGGCCGTGGGCGGTGTTACTACAATGAGCAGTTCTTC. Translated: CASSYGRGRCYYNEQFF.

The rearrangement links TRBV28 to TRBJ1-2; unclear D gene. The CDR3 covers 14 residues. V lost 4 bases to trimming and J lost 6 bases, with 15 bases between them. Germline CDR1 reads MDHEN; CDR2 reads SYDVKM. This CDR3 reads CASSSGGQKDGYTF. CDR3 nucleotide sequence: TGTGCCAGCAGTTCCGGAGGCCAAAAGGATGGCTACACCTTC.

This chain links TRBV6-5 with TRBJ2-1; 8 bases align to TRBD1. Unmatched junction bases numbered 4, after V lost 5 bases and J lost 4 bases. The germline gives CDR1 MNHEY, CDR2 SVGAGI. CDR3 length: 14 residues. CDR3 residues: CASSPGQEYNEQFF. CDR3 DNA: TGTGCCAGCAGTCCGGGACAGGAGTACAATGAGCAGTTCTTC.

The rearrangement uses TRBV7-9 and TRBJ1-2, with 7 bases that match TRBD1. Looked up from germline, CDR1 is SEHNR and CDR2 is FQNEAQ (reference sequence). The length of the CDR3 is 13 residues. Trimming removed 5 bases from V and 1 base from J; junction bases left unmatched: 1. The CDR3 coding sequence is TGTGCCAGCAGCCGACAGGGTAACTATGGCTACACCTTC. The encoded protein is CASSRQGNYGYTF.

The chain couples TRBV7-2 to TRBJ2-5, with 8 bases identical to TRBD2. This CDR3 has 17 residues. Trimming cost V 1 base and J 0 bases; bases outside gene matches: 7. The germline V gene has CDR1 SGHTA and CDR2 FQGNSA. The CDR3 nucleotides read TGTGCCAGCAGCTTAGTTGGTAGCGGGACGTACCAAGAGACCCAGTACTTC. Translating it yields CASSLVGSGTYQETQYF.

The chain links TRBV11-3 to TRBJ2-1; 7 bases are shared with TRBD2. In germline, CDR1 is SGHNT, CDR2 YENEEA. CDR3 length: 17 amino acids. V gave up 0 bases and J gave up 1 base; unmatched junction bases: 6. The CDR3 spells CASSLDLGGVSYNEQFF. CDR3 DNA sequence: TGTGCCAGCAGCTTAGATCTGGGGGGGGTGTCCTACAATGAGCAGTTCTTC.

Details on this clone: An end of the junction does not agree with germline; a read error may underlie this. The chain couples TRBV4-3 to TRBJ1-1; D remains unclear. The CDR3 spans 12 residues. CDR1 LGHNA and CDR2 YSLEER come from the germline V gene. CDR3 loop: CASSNGPATIKF. The CDR3 nucleotides read TGCGCCAGCAGCAACGGTCCGGCGACGATCAAATTT.

The V and J genes are TRBV11-1 and TRBJ2-3, with a possible D match to TRBD2 (6 bases). This CDR3 region has 15 residues. The V and J ends lost 3 bases and 0 bases respectively, with 10 bases between them. In germline, CDR1 is SGHAT, CDR2 FQDESV (reference sequence). CDR3 sequence reads: CASSLVAVSTDTQYF. CDR3 nucleotides: TGTGCCAGCAGCTTGGTAGCGGTTAGCACAGATACGCAGTATTTT.

The chain joins TRBV4-1 to TRBJ2-3, with unresolved D. Germline CDR1 is MGHRA and CDR2 is YSYEKL. This CDR3 spans 16 amino acids. With 0 bases removed from V and 1 base from J, the gap between germline ends came to 11 bases. The CDR3 reads CASSQDFRGRTDTQYF. The CDR3 nucleotides are TGCGCCAGCAGCCAAGACTTTAGAGGCCGCACAGATACGCAGTATTTT.

This clone was detected only a few times. The rearrangement joins TRBV28 to TRBJ1-1; a possible D gene is TRBD1 (5 bases). Germline V gene data show CDR1 as MDHEN and CDR2 as SYDVKM. The CDR3 spans 14 residues. V lost 6 bases and J 4 bases, leaving 15 bases between the germline ends. The CDR3: CASRWQGRTTEAFF. CDR3 nucleotides: TGTGCCAGCAGGTGGCAGGGAAGGACCACTGAAGCTTTCTTT.

The sample holds one count of this clone. The chain couples TRBV29-1 to TRBJ2-3, with D possibly matching TRBD1 (5 bases). The ends were cut back, 6 bases at V and 2 bases at J, with 15 bases in the middle. CDR3 size: 14 residues. The germline V gene has CDR1 SQVTM and CDR2 ANQGSEA. CDR3 in amino acids: CSVRQLTATDTQYF. The CDR3 DNA reads as TGCAGCGTGAGACAGCTCACCGCCACAGATACGCAGTATTTT.

The chain has TRBV30 and TRBJ2-7; TRBD1 agrees at 8 bases. Germline V lookup: CDR1 GTSNPN, CDR2 SVGIG (reference sequence). This CDR3 has 13 amino acids. J was trimmed by 6 bases and V by 3 bases; bases with no gene match: 7. The CDR3 here is CAWRGYTGGEQYF. The CDR3 region has the DNA TGTGCCTGGAGGGGATACACAGGGGGCGAGCAGTACTTC. Filled out from reference TRBV30 and TRBJ2-7, the complete variable domain reads SQTIHQWPATLVQPVGSPLSLECTVEGTSNPNLYWYRQAAGRGLQLLFYSVGIGQISSEVPQNLSASRPQDRQFILSSKKLLLSDSGFYLCAWRGYTGGEQYFGPGTRLTVT.

The genes are TRBV18 and TRBJ2-4, with D unresolved. This CDR3 is 15 amino acids long. CDR1 is KGHSH and CDR2 is LQKENI in the germline V gene. V was pared by 3 bases and J by 0 bases, with 9 bases between. The chain's CDR3 is CASSPSGIAKNIQYF. In DNA, the CDR3 is TGTGCCAGCTCACCGTCTGGGATAGCCAAAAACATTCAGTACTTC.

The chain combines TRBV5-8 with TRBJ1-4, with 12 bases identical to TRBD1. The CDR3 loop spans 17 amino acids. Germline V CDR1 and CDR2: SGHTS, YDEGEE. The V segment lost 4 bases and the J segment 3 bases; nucleotides outside the gene matches: 7. The CDR3 bases are TGTGCCAGCAGCCCCGGGACAGGGGGCGTAGCTAATGAAAAACTGTTTTTT. Amino acid sequence: CASSPGTGGVANEKLFF. Looking up the rest from reference TRBV5-8 and TRBJ1-4 gives the full variable domain: EAGVTQSPTHLIKTRGQQATLRCSPISGHTSVYWYQQALGLGLQFLLWYDEGEERNRGNFPPRFSGRQFPNYSSELNVNALELEDSALYLCASSPGTGGVANEKLFFGSGTQLSVL.

CDR3 amino acids: CASSPTDTQYF. The CDR3 nucleotides are TGTGCCAGCAGCCCAACAGATACGCAGTATTTT. The rearrangement joins TRBV5-5 to TRBJ2-3; D unresolved. The CDR3 spans 11 residues. Trimming left V 4 bases short and J 3 bases short, with 3 bases between. Germline V CDR1 and CDR2: SGHKS, YYEKEE (reference sequence).

The chain has TRBV11-3 and TRBJ2-5; no clear D. Between the trimmed V and J ends, which lost 2 bases and 5 bases, there was a span of 3 bases. Germline V gene lookup returns CDR1 SGHNT and CDR2 YENEEA. There are 11 residues in the CDR3. The CDR3, as DNA: TGTGCCAGCAGCTTATTGGAGACCCAGTACTTC. It specifies CASSLLETQYF.

This clone was seen once. The chain combines TRBV20-1 with TRBJ2-5; D unclear. The CDR3 totals 11 residues. Trimming stripped 3 bases from V and 5 bases from J, with 7 bases between. Looked up from germline, CDR1 is DFQATT and CDR2 is SNEGSKA (reference sequence). The CDR3 loop is CSARGSETQYF. CDR3 in DNA: TGCAGTGCTAGGGGGTCCGAGACCCAGTACTTC.

V gene TRBV28 combines with J gene TRBJ1-1; the match to TRBD1 covers 10 bases. Germline assignment: CDR1 MDHEN and CDR2 SYDVKM. There are 15 residues in the CDR3. Trimming cost V 5 bases and J 6 bases; bases outside gene matches: 9. CDR3 amino acids: CASSTTGTGVSEAFF. CDR3 nucleotides: TGTGCCAGCAGTACCACCGGGACAGGGGTTTCTGAAGCTTTCTTT.

The V and J genes are TRBV6-5 and TRBJ1-1; D unclear. Germline CDR1 is MNHEY and CDR2 is SVGAGI. This CDR3 is 13 amino acids long. V lost 0 bases and J lost 9, with 11 bases in between. CDR3 sequence reads: CASSYSRAVKAFF. The DNA of the CDR3 is TGTGCCAGCAGTTACTCGAGGGCGGTCAAAGCTTTCTTT.

This clone was counted between two and nine times. The CDR3 sequence: CASSLGQGDVYGYTF. In DNA, the CDR3 is TGTGCCAGCAGTCTGGGACAGGGGGATGTCTATGGCTACACCTTC. This chain connects TRBV28 to TRBJ1-2; TRBD1 matches at 11 bases. Germline assignment: CDR1 MDHEN and CDR2 SYDVKM. The V and J ends lost 5 bases and 4 bases, in that order; junction bases with no gene match: 6. The CDR3 spans 15 residues.

This clone was detected only a few times. The rearrangement links TRBV12-1 to TRBJ1-2. TRBV12-1 is annotated as a pseudogene. This CDR3 is 15 amino acids long. CDR3 bases: TGTGCCAGCAGCTTTGCGCGGGTGGGGTACTATGGCTACACCTTC. Protein sequence: CASSFARVGYYGYTF.

The chain links TRBV5-1 to TRBJ2-6; D gene unclear. Trimming removed 4 bases from V and 1 base from J, with 9 bases in between. The CDR3 has 15 residues. Germline V lookup: CDR1 SGHRS, CDR2 YFSETQ. CDR3 nucleotide sequence: TGCGCCAGCAGCGTAGTGGGGTCTGGGGCCAACGTCCTGACTTTC. It encodes CASSVVGSGANVLTF. The entire variable domain, with the rest obtained from reference TRBV5-1 and TRBJ2-6, is as follows: KAGVTQTPRYLIKTRGQQVTLSCSPISGHRSVSWYQQTPGQGLQFLFEYFSETQRNKGNFPGRFSGRQFSNSRSEMNVSTLELGDSALYLCASSVVGSGANVLTFGAGSRLTVL.

This chain links TRBV7-2 with TRBJ2-5; D unclear. V was trimmed by 1 base and J by 3 bases, leaving 3 bases between them. From germline, CDR1 is SGHTA and CDR2 FQGNSA. The CDR3 runs 12 residues. The CDR3 region has the DNA TGTGCCAGCAGCTTAGTCAAAGAGACCCAGTACTTC. Encoded protein: CASSLVKETQYF.